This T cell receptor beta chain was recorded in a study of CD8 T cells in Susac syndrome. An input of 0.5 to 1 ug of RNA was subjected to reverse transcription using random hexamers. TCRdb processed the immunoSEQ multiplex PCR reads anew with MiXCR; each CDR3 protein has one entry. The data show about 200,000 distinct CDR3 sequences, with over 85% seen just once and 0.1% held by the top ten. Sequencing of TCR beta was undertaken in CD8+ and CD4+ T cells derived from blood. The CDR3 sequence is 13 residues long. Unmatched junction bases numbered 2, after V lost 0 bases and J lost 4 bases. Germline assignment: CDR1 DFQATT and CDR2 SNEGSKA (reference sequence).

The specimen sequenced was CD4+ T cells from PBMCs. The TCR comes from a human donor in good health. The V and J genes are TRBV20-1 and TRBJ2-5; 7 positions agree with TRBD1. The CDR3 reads CSAREAGGETQYF. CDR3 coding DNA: TGCAGTGCTAGAGAGGCAGGGGGAGAGACCCAGTACTTC.